The 10 T cell receptor beta chains given below trace back to one sample, sequenced in a study of PD-1 blockade in classical Hodgkin lymphoma. Autologous stem cell transplantation was followed by relapse in every patient, and brentuximab vedotin exposure varied. Using immunoSEQ multiplex PCR, the repertoire was profiled, and TCRdb retains in-frame clones only, with some absent. The sample shows around 100,000 clones, roughly 90% of them seen only once. Sequencing used peripheral blood mononuclear cells (PBMCs), obtained before the second cycle of nivolumab. The receptor set was obtained from a human donor with classical Hodgkin lymphoma.

This clone was seen a single time. Other DNA variants within this sample encode the same CDR3. The chain carries TRBV19 and TRBJ2-7; 13 bases map to TRBD2. This CDR3 has 17 amino acids. V shed 9 bases, J shed 0 bases, and the junction held 11 bases outside the gene matches. The germline gives CDR1 LNHDA, CDR2 SQIVND (reference sequence). CDR3 amino acids: CASKALTSGGHSYEQYF. CDR3 bases: TGTGCCAGCAAGGCTCTGACTAGCGGGGGGCACTCCTACGAGCAGTACTTC.

This chain links TRBV7-3 with TRBJ1-4; D is unresolved. V was pared by 0 bases and J by 4 bases, with 15 bases between. The V gene's germline CDR1 is SGHTA and CDR2 FQGTGA. This CDR3 region has 17 residues. The CDR3 DNA is TGTGCCAGCAGCTTAACTGGGGTGATGGAGAGTAATGAAAAACTGTTTTTT. Residues: CASSLTGVMESNEKLFF.

This rearrangement joins TRBV30 to TRBJ2-3; D is possibly TRBD2 (6 bases). This CDR3 is built from 13 residues. V lost 7 bases and J lost 5, with 16 bases in between. Germline lookup yields CDR1 GTSNPN and CDR2 SVGIG (reference sequence). The CDR3: CASTRSGGDTQYF. The CDR3 region has the DNA TGTGCCTCGACCAGGTCCGGGGGAGATACGCAGTATTTT.

The chain employs TRBV4-3 and TRBJ2-7; D gene uncertain. Germline V lookup: CDR1 LGHNA, CDR2 YSLEER. V lost 4 bases to trimming and J lost 0 bases, with 7 bases between them. The CDR3 spans 13 residues. DNA of the CDR3: TGCGCCAGCAGCCGCTCTCTCTCCTACGAGCAGTACTTC. Translating it yields CASSRSLSYEQYF.

The chain recombines TRBV19 with TRBJ2-3; D not certain. V was clipped by 9 bases and J by 3 bases, with 13 bases between them. This CDR3 has 13 amino acids. Looked up from germline, CDR1 is LNHDA and CDR2 is SQIVND (reference sequence). For the CDR3, the DNA is TGTGCCAGCTCTCCCGACCGTACAGATACGCAGTATTTT. Its translation: CASSPDRTDTQYF.

This chain connects TRBV18 to TRBJ1-2, with D unclear. The CDR3 contains 18 residues. Trimming removed 2 bases from V and 1 base from J, with 20 bases in between. Germline CDR1 reads KGHSH; CDR2 reads LQKENI. The CDR3 DNA reads TGTGCCAGCTCACCAGTTCTTACGACCCTAAGGCTTAACTATGGCTACACCTTC. Its protein is CASSPVLTTLRLNYGYTF.

This clone is a singleton in its sample. The J gene is TRBJ2-7, the V gene TRBV5-1; 10 bases fit TRBD2. This CDR3 has 18 amino acids. Germline values: CDR1 SGHRS, CDR2 YFSETQ. With V trimmed by 0 bases and J by 2 bases, 11 bases remained unmatched. The DNA of the CDR3 is TGCGCCAGCAGCTTGGAGAGACTAGCGGGTATAGGAGCCTACGAGCAGTACTTC. This codes for CASSLERLAGIGAYEQYF.

Only one count was recorded for this clone. J is TRBJ2-3 and V is TRBV5-1; possible D gene TRBD1, 5 bases. The V gene lost 5 bases and the J gene lost 0 bases, with 7 bases spanning the gap. CDR3 length: 13 residues. Germline lookup yields CDR1 SGHRS and CDR2 YFSETQ. The CDR3 protein is CASRAGSTDTQYF. The CDR3 DNA is TGCGCCAGCAGGGCAGGGAGCACAGATACGCAGTATTTT.

The chain has TRBV19 and TRBJ1-2, with TRBD1 identical over 7 bases. CDR1 and CDR2 from the germline V gene are LNHDA and SQIVND (reference sequence). Trimming at V came to 5 bases and at J to 8 bases, leaving 8 bases not matched to a gene. This CDR3 region has 13 residues. CDR3 sequence reads: CASSGDREDGYTF. The CDR3, as DNA: TGTGCCAGTAGTGGTGACAGGGAGGACGGCTACACCTTC.

The gene calls are TRBV7-6 and TRBJ2-3; D gene uncertain. Trimming left V 4 bases short and J 3 bases short, with 11 bases between. The germline CDR1 and CDR2 sequences are SGHVS and FNYEAQ. The CDR3 consists of 14 residues. The CDR3 loop is CASSSGIGTDTQYF. The CDR3 bases are TGTGCCAGCAGCTCCGGAATAGGGACAGATACGCAGTATTTT. The full variable domain, its missing parts supplied by reference TRBV7-6 and TRBJ2-3, is GAGVSQSPRYKVTKRGQDVALRCDPISGHVSLYWYRQALGQGPEFLTYFNYEAQQDKSGLPNDRFSAERPEGSISTLTIQRTEQRDSAMYRCASSSGIGTDTQYFGPGTRLTVL.